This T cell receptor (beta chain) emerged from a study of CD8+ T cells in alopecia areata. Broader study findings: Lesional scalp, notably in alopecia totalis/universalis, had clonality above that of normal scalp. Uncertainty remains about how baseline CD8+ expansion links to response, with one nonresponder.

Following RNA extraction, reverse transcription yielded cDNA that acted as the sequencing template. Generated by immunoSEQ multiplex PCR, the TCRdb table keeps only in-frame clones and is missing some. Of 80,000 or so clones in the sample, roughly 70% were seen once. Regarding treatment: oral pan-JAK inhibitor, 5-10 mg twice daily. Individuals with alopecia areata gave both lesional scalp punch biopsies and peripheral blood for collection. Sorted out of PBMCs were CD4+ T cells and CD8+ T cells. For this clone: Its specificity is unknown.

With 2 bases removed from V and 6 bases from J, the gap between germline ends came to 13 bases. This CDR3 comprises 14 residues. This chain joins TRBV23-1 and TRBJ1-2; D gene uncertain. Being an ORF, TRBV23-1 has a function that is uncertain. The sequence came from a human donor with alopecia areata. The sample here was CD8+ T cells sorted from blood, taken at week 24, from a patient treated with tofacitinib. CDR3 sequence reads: CASSQPTQSHGYTF. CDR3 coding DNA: TGCGCCAGCAGTCAACCGACGCAAAGCCATGGCTACACCTTC.